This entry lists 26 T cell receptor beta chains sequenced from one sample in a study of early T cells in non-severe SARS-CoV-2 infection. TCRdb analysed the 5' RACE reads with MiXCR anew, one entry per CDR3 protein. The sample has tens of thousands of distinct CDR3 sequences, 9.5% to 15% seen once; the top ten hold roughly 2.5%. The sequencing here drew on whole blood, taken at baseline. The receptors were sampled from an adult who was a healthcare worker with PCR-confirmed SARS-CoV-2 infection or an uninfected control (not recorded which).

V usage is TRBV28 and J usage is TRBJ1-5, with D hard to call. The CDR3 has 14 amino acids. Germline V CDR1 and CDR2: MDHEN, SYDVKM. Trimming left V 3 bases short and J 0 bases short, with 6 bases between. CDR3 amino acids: CASSFSNSNQPQHF. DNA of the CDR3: TGTGCCAGCAGTTTTTCCAATAGCAATCAGCCCCAGCATTTT.

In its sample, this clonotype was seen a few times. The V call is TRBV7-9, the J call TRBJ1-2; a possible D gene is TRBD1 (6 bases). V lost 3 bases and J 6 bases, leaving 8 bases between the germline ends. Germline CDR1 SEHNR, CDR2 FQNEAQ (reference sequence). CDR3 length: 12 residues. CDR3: CASSLGANGYTF. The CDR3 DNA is TGTGCCAGCAGCTTGGGGGCAAATGGCTACACCTTC. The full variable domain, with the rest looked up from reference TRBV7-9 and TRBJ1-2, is DTGVSQNPRHKITKRGQNVTFRCDPISEHNRLYWYRQTLGQGPEFLTYFQNEAQLEKSRLLSDRFSAERPKGSFSTLEIQRTEQGDSAMYLCASSLGANGYTFGSGTRLTVV.

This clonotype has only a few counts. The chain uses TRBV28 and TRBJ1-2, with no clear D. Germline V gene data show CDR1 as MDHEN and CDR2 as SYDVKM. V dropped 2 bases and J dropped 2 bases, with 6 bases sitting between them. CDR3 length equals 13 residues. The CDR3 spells CASSLRTNYGYTF. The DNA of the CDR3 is TGTGCCAGCAGTTTAAGGACCAACTATGGCTACACCTTC.

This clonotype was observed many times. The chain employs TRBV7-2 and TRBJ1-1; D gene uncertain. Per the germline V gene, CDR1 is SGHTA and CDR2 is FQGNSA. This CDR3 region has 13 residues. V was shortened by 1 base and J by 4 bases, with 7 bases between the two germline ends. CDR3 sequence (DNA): TGTGCCAGCAGCTTAGGGAGGGTCACTGAAGCTTTCTTT. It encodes CASSLGRVTEAFF.

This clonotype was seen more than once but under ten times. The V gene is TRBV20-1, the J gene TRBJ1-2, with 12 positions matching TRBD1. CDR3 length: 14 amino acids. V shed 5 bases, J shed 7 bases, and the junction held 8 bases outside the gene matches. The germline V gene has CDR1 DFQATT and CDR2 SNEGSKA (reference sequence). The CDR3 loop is CSAAPGQGAFGYTF. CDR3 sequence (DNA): TGCAGTGCTGCACCGGGACAGGGGGCATTTGGCTACACCTTC.

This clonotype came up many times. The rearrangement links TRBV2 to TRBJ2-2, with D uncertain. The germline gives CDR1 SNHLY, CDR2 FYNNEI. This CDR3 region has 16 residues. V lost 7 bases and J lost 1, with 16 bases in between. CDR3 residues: CASKTHQSRNTGELFF. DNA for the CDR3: TGTGCCAGCAAGACGCATCAGAGTAGGAACACCGGGGAGCTGTTTTTT.

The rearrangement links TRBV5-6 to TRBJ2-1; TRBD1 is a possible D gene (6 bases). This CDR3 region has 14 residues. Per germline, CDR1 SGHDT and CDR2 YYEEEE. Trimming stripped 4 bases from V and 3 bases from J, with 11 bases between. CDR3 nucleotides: TGTGCCAGCAGCCCGGGACAAAACTACAATGAGCAGTTCTTC. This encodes CASSPGQNYNEQFF.

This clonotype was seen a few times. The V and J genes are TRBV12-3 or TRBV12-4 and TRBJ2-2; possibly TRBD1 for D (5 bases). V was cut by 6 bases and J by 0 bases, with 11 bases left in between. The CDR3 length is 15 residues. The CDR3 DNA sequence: TGTGCCAGCAGGCCACAGGCCGCGAACACCGGGGAGCTGTTTTTT. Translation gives CASRPQAANTGELFF.

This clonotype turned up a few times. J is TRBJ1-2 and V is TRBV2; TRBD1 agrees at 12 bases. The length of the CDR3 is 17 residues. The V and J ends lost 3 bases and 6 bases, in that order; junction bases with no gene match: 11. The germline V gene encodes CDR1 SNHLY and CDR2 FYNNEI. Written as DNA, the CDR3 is TGTGCCAGCAGTGAGGGAGGACCCGGGACAGGGGGCGATGGCTACACCTTC. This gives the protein CASSEGGPGTGGDGYTF.

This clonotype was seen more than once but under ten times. The CDR3 DNA sequence: TGTGCCAGCAGCTTATGGGGAGGGGGCGCGACAGATACGCAGTATTTT. It yields the protein CASSLWGGGATDTQYF. This chain joins TRBV7-8 and TRBJ2-3, with D perhaps TRBD1 or TRBD2 (7 bases each). Germline lookup yields CDR1 SGHVS and CDR2 FQNEAQ. V was pared by 2 bases and J by 3 bases, with 15 bases between. This CDR3 has 16 amino acids.

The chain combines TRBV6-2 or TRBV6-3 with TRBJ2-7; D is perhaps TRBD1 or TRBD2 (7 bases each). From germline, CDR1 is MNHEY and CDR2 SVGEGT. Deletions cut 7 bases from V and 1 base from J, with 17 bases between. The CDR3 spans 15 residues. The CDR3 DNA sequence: TGTGCCAGCACCGATCACAGGGGAGGGTCCTACGAGCAGTACTTC. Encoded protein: CASTDHRGGSYEQYF.

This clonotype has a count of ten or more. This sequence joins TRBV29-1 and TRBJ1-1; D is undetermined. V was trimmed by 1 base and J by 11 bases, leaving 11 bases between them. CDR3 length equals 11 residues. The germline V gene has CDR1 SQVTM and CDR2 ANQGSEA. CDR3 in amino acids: CSVEALRRAFF. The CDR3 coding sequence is TGCAGCGTTGAAGCGTTGCGGCGGGCTTTCTTT.

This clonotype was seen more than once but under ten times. The CDR3, as DNA: TGCGCCAGCAGCTTGGAGAGGGGGGACACTGAAGCTTTCTTT. Translated: CASSLERGDTEAFF. The V call is TRBV5-1, the J call TRBJ1-1; tentative D call: TRBD1 (6 bases). Germline CDR1 SGHRS, CDR2 YFSETQ. The V end lost 0 bases, the J end lost 3 bases, and 9 bases lay between the germline ends. The length of the CDR3 is 14 residues.

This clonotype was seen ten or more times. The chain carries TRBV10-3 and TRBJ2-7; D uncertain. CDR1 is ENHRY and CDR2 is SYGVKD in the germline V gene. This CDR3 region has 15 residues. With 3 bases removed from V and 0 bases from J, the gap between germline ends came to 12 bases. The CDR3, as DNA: TGTGCCATCAGTGAATTTGGGTCAAGCTCCTACGAGCAGTACTTC. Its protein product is CAISEFGSSSYEQYF.

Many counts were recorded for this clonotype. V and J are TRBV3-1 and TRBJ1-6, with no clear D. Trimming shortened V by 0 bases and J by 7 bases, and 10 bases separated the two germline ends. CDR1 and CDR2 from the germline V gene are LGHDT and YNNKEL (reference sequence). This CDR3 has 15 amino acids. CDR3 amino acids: CASSQDLTANSPLHF. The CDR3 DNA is TGTGCCAGCAGCCAAGATCTAACAGCCAATTCACCCCTCCACTTT.

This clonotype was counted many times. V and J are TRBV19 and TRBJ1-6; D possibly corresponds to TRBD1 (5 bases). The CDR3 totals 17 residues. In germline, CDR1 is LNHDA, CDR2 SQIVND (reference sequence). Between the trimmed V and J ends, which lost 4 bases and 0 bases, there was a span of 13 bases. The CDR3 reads CASSRRRGSSYNSPLHF. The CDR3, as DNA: TGTGCCAGTAGTAGACGACGGGGGAGCTCCTATAATTCACCCCTCCACTTT.

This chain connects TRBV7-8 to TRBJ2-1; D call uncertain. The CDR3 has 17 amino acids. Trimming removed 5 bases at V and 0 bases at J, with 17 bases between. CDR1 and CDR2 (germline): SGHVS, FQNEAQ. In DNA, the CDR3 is TGTGCCAGCAGCCCACTCACCTCGGGTGTCTCCTACAATGAGCAGTTCTTC. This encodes CASSPLTSGVSYNEQFF. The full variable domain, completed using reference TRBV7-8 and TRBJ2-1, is GAGVSQSPRYKVAKRGQDVALRCDPISGHVSLFWYQQALGQGPEFLTYFQNEAQLDKSGLPSDRFFAERPEGSVSTLKIQRTQQEDSAVYLCASSPLTSGVSYNEQFFGPGTRLTVL.

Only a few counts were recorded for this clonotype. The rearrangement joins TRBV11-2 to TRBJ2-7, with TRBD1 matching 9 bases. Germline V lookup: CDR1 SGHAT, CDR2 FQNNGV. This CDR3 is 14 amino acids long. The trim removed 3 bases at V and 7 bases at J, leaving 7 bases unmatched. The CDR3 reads CASSFSTGGGEQYF. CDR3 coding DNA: TGTGCCAGCAGCTTCTCGACAGGGGGAGGGGAGCAGTACTTC.

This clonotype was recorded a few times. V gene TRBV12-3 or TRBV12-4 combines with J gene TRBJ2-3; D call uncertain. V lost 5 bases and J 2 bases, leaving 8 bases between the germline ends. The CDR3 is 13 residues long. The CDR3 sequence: CASSPRFTDTQYF. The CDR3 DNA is TGTGCCAGCAGTCCTCGGTTCACAGATACGCAGTATTTT.

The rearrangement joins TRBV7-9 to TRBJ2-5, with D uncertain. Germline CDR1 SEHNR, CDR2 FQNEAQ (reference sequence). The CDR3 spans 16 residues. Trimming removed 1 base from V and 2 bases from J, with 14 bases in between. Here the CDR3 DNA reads TGTGCCAGCAGCTTAGTCGTGACTTACCCGCAAGAGACCCAGTACTTC. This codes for CASSLVVTYPQETQYF.

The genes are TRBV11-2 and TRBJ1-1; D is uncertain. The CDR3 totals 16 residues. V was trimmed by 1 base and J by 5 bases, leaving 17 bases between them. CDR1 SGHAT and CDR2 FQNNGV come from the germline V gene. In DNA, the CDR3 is TGTGCCAGCAGCTTAGGGGCTACTTCGTATGGGACTGAAGCTTTCTTT. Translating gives CASSLGATSYGTEAFF.

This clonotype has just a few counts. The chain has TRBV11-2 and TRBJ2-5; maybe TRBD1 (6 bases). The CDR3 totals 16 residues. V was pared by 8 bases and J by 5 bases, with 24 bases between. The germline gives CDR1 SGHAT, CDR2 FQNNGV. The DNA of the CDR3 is TGTGCCAGCGGGAAGAGGGGGAACAGGGCCGAGGAGACCCAGTACTTC. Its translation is CASGKRGNRAEETQYF.

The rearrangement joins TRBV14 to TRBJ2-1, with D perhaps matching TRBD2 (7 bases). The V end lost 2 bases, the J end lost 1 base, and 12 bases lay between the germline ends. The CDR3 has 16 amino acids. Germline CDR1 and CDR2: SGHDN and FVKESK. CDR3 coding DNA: TGTGCCAGCAGCCAATTAGGGGGGGCTTCCTACAATGAGCAGTTCTTC. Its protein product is CASSQLGGASYNEQFF.

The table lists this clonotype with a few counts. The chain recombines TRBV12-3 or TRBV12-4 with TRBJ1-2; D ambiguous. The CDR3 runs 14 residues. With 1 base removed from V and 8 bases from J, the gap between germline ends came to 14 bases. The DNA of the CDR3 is TGTGCCAGCAGTTTAGAGGGAGGGCCGAGGGGCTACACCTTC. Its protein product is CASSLEGGPRGYTF.

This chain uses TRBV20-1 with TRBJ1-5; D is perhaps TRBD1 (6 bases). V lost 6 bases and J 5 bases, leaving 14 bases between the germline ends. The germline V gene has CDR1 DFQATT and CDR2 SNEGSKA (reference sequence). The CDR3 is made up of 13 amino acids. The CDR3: CSAPKGDHQPQHF. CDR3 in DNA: TGCAGTGCCCCGAAGGGGGACCATCAGCCCCAGCATTTT.

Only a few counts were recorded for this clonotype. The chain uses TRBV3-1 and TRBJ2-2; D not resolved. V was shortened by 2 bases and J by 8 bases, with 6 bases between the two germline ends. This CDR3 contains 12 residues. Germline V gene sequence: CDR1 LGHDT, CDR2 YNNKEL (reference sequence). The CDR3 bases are TGTGCCAGCAGCCAATATGTAGGGGAGCTGTTTTTT. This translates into CASSQYVGELFF.